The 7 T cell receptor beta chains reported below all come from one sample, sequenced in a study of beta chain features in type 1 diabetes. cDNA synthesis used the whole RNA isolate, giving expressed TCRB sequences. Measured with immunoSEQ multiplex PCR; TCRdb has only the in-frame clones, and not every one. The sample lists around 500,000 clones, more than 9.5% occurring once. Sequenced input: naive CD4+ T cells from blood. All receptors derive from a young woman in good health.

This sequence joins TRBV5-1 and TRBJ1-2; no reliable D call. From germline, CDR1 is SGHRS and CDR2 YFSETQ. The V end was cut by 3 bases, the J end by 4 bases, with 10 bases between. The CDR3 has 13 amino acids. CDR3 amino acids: CASSSDTGYGYTF. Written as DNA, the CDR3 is TGCGCCAGCAGCTCAGACACTGGCTATGGCTACACCTTC. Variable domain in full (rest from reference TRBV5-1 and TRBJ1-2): KAGVTQTPRYLIKTRGQQVTLSCSPISGHRSVSWYQQTPGQGLQFLFEYFSETQRNKGNFPGRFSGRQFSNSRSEMNVSTLELGDSALYLCASSSDTGYGYTFGSGTRLTVV.

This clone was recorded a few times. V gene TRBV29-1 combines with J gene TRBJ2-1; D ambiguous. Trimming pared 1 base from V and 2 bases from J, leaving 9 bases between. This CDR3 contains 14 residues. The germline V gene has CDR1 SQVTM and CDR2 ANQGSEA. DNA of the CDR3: TGCAGCGTTGAAGGCGTGGGGACCTACAATGAGCAGTTCTTC. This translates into CSVEGVGTYNEQFF.

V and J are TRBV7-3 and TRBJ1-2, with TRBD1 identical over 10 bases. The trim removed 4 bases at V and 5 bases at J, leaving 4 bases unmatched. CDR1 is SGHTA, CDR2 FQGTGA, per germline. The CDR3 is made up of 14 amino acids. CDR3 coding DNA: TGTGCCAGCAGCTCCGGACAGGGGGTATATGGCTACACCTTC. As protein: CASSSGQGVYGYTF.

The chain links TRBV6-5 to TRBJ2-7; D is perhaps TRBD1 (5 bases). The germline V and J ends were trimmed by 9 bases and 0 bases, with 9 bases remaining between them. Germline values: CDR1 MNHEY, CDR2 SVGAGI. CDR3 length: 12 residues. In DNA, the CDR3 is TGTGCCAGTGGGGCTAGCTCCTACGAGCAGTACGTC. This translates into CASGASSYEQYV.

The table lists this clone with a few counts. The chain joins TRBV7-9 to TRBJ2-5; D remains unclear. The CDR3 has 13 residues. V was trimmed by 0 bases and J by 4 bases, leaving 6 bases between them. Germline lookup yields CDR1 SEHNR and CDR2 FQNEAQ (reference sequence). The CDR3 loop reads CASSLATGETQYF. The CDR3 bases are TGTGCCAGCAGCTTAGCGACGGGAGAGACCCAGTACTTC.

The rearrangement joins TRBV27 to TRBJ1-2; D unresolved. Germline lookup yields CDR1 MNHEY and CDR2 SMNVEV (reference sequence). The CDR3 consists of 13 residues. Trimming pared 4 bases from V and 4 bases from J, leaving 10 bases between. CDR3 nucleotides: TGTGCCAGCAGTTATCAGGCGTCCTATGGCTACACCTTC. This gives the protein CASSYQASYGYTF.

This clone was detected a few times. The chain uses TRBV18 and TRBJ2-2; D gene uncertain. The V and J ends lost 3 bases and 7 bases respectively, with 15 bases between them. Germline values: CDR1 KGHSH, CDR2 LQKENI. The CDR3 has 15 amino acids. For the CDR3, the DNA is TGTGCCAGCTCACCGCGACTGGAAAGAGACGGGGAGCTGTTTTTT. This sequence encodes CASSPRLERDGELFF.